The rows below give T cell receptor beta chains drawn from one sample of a study of T cell repertoires in ileal Crohn's disease. Profiled with immunoSEQ multiplex PCR; TCRdb holds only in-frame clones, not every one. The top ten clones hold around 39% of a sample with roughly 5,800 clones, about 80% of them seen once. Sequencing was done on a sample of ileal tissue. The receptors stem from an adult with Crohn's disease. Each CDR3 is given with its conserved first and last residue. The D gene is left open where the match is weak. Rows give clone size only sometimes, using once, few, many, or a class for an expanded clone.

J gene: TRBJ1-2; V gene: TRBV7-9; D gene: -; clone size: -; CDR3 protein: CASSLGEGYGYTF; CDR3 DNA: TGTGCCAGCAGCTTAGGCGAAGGCTATGGCTACACCTTC
J gene: TRBJ1-2; V gene: TRBV2; D gene: -; clone size: -; CDR3 protein: CANRQDGFYGYTF; CDR3 DNA: TGTGCCAACAGACAGGACGGTTTCTATGGCTACACCTTC
J gene: TRBJ1-6; V gene: TRBV7-6; D gene: TRBD1; clone size: few; CDR3 protein: CASSPGQVASPLHF; CDR3 DNA: TGTGCCAGCAGCCCGGGACAGGTAGCTTCACCCCTCCACTTT
J gene: TRBJ2-5; V gene: TRBV18; D gene: -; clone size: few; CDR3 protein: CASSGATGAGETQYF; CDR3 DNA: TGTGCCAGCTCAGGAGCGACTGGGGCGGGGGAGACCCAGTACTTC
J gene: TRBJ2-7; V gene: TRBV7-9; D gene: -; clone size: -; CDR3 protein: CASSATLGTASYEQYF; CDR3 DNA: TGTGCCAGCAGCGCCACTCTAGGGACGGCTTCCTACGAGCAGTACTTC
J gene: TRBJ2-1; V gene: TRBV5-1; D gene: -; clone size: -; CDR3 protein: CASSSRTGGTYNEQFF; CDR3 DNA: TGCGCCAGCAGCTCTCGGACAGGAGGGACCTACAATGAGCAGTTCTTC
J gene: TRBJ2-5; V gene: TRBV7-2; D gene: TRBD2; clone size: -; CDR3 protein: CASSLLAGETQYF; CDR3 DNA: TGTGCCAGCAGCTTACTAGCGGGGGAGACCCAGTACTTC
J gene: TRBJ1-6; V gene: TRBV7-6; D gene: -; clone size: -; CDR3 protein: CASSLSRGVNSPLHF; CDR3 DNA: TGTGCCAGCAGCTTATCACGGGGTGTTAATTCACCCCTCCACTTT
J gene: TRBJ1-4; V gene: TRBV27; D gene: -; clone size: -; CDR3 protein: CASSAYSTGSEKLFF; CDR3 DNA: TGTGCCAGCAGTGCCTACAGCACAGGAAGCGAAAAACTGTTTTTT
J gene: TRBJ1-1; V gene: TRBV15; D gene: -; clone size: few; CDR3 protein: CATSSGNTEAFF; CDR3 DNA: TGTGCCACCAGCAGCGGAAACACTGAAGCTTTCTTT
J gene: TRBJ1-1; V gene: TRBV18; D gene: -; clone size: -; CDR3 protein: CASSPYHNPNTEAFF; CDR3 DNA: TGTGCCAGCTCACCCTACCACAACCCGAACACTGAAGCTTTCTTT
J gene: TRBJ1-4; V gene: TRBV7-9; D gene: TRBD1; clone size: once; CDR3 protein: CASRGQGANEKLFF; CDR3 DNA: TGTGCCAGCAGGGGACAGGGGGCAAACGAAAAACTGTTTTTT
J gene: TRBJ1-3; V gene: TRBV7-9; D gene: TRBD1; clone size: few; CDR3 protein: CASSPGGSGNTIYF; CDR3 DNA: TGTGCCAGCAGCCCAGGGGGATCCGGAAACACCATATATTTT
J gene: TRBJ1-1; V gene: TRBV18; D gene: -; clone size: -; CDR3 protein: CASSPTRVEAFF; CDR3 DNA: TGTGCCAGCTCACCAACAAGGGTTGAAGCTTTCTTT
J gene: TRBJ2-5; V gene: TRBV19; D gene: -; clone size: -; CDR3 protein: CASSSSGTRETQYF; CDR3 DNA: TGTGCCAGTAGTTCATCCGGGACCCGGGAGACCCAGTACTTC
J gene: TRBJ2-7; V gene: TRBV5-4; D gene: TRBD1; clone size: few; CDR3 protein: CASSLSGTGLYF; CDR3 DNA: TGTGCCAGCAGCTTGAGTGGGACAGGTTTGTACTTC
J gene: TRBJ2-2; V gene: TRBV5-1; D gene: -; clone size: -; CDR3 protein: CASSPLATNTGELFF; CDR3 DNA: TGCGCCAGCAGCCCCCTAGCTACGAACACCGGGGAGCTGTTTTTT
J gene: TRBJ2-2; V gene: TRBV28; D gene: TRBD1; clone size: -; CDR3 protein: CASRLGGWGTGGTGELFF; CDR3 DNA: TGTGCCAGCAGGTTGGGCGGTTGGGGGACAGGGGGCACCGGGGAGCTGTTTTTT
J gene: TRBJ2-7; V gene: TRBV4-2; D gene: -; clone size: -; CDR3 protein: CASSQYGQTYEQYF; CDR3 DNA: TGTGCCAGCAGCCAATACGGACAGACCTACGAGCAGTACTTC
J gene: TRBJ1-1; V gene: TRBV5-6; D gene: TRBD1; clone size: -; CDR3 protein: CASSFTGTGYGRTEAFF; CDR3 DNA: TGTGCCAGCAGCTTCACCGGGACAGGGTACGGTAGGACTGAAGCTTTCTTT
J gene: TRBJ1-2; V gene: TRBV5-4; D gene: TRBD1; clone size: -; CDR3 protein: CASSRTGFGYTF; CDR3 DNA: TGTGCCAGCAGCCGGACAGGGTTCGGCTACACCTTC
J gene: TRBJ2-5; V gene: TRBV11-2; D gene: -; clone size: -; CDR3 protein: CASSFLQGWETQYF; CDR3 DNA: TGTGCCAGCAGCTTCCTACAGGGTTGGGAGACCCAGTACTTC
J gene: TRBJ2-3; V gene: TRBV7-3; D gene: -; clone size: -; CDR3 protein: CASSQDRRTDTQYF; CDR3 DNA: TGTGCCAGCAGCCAAGACAGGCGCACAGATACGCAGTATTTT
J gene: TRBJ2-6; V gene: TRBV11-2; D gene: -; clone size: -; CDR3 protein: CASSFDRANVLTF; CDR3 DNA: TGTGCCAGCAGCTTTGACAGGGCCAACGTCCTGACTTTC
J gene: TRBJ1-2; V gene: TRBV9; D gene: -; clone size: -; CDR3 protein: CASTPSQDLTGYTF; CDR3 DNA: TGTGCCAGCACCCCCTCCCAGGACCTTACGGGCTACACCTTC
J gene: TRBJ2-1; V gene: TRBV5-5; D gene: -; clone size: once; CDR3 protein: CASSPGRRSYNEQFF; CDR3 DNA: TGTGCCAGCAGCCCGGGACGACGCTCCTACAATGAGCAGTTCTTC
J gene: TRBJ2-7; V gene: TRBV18; D gene: -; clone size: -; CDR3 protein: CASSPPRSGGQIYEQYF; CDR3 DNA: TGTGCCAGCTCACCACCTCGATCCGGGGGACAGATCTACGAGCAGTACTTC
J gene: TRBJ1-2; V gene: TRBV5-4; D gene: TRBD1; clone size: -; CDR3 protein: CASTWDSYGYTF; CDR3 DNA: TGTGCCAGCACCTGGGACAGCTATGGCTACACCTTC
J gene: TRBJ2-7; V gene: TRBV7-2; D gene: TRBD1; clone size: -; CDR3 protein: CASSLVGQGVSEQYF; CDR3 DNA: TGTGCCAGCAGCTTAGTTGGTCAGGGGGTAAGTGAGCAGTACTTC
J gene: TRBJ1-1; V gene: TRBV18; D gene: -; clone size: -; CDR3 protein: CASSRAQNTEAFF; CDR3 DNA: TGTGCCAGCTCACGGGCCCAGAACACTGAAGCTTTCTTT
J gene: TRBJ1-1; V gene: TRBV7-3; D gene: -; clone size: -; CDR3 protein: CASSLTGTGNTEAFF; CDR3 DNA: TGTGCCAGCAGCCTCACAGGGACGGGGAACACTGAAGCTTTCTTT
J gene: TRBJ2-5; V gene: TRBV7-2; D gene: TRBD2; clone size: -; CDR3 protein: CASSLRRGGSETQYF; CDR3 DNA: TGTGCCAGCAGCTTACGACGGGGGGGATCAGAGACCCAGTACTTC
J gene: TRBJ2-7; V gene: TRBV29-1; D gene: -; clone size: once; CDR3 protein: CSVGPRQGGSEQYF; CDR3 DNA: TGCAGCGTTGGACCGCGGCAGGGGGGGTCCGAGCAGTACTTC
J gene: TRBJ2-7; V gene: TRBV7-2; D gene: TRBD1; clone size: -; CDR3 protein: CASSPSGTGGYEQYF; CDR3 DNA: TGCGCCAGCAGCCCTTCCGGGACAGGGGGTTACGAGCAGTACTTC
J gene: TRBJ2-3; V gene: TRBV16; D gene: -; clone size: -; CDR3 protein: CASSQLGGPSTDTQYF; CDR3 DNA: TGTGCCAGCAGCCAATTGGGCGGTCCTAGCACAGATACGCAGTATTTT
J gene: TRBJ1-6; V gene: TRBV7-3; D gene: -; clone size: -; CDR3 protein: CASSLTNNSPLHF; CDR3 DNA: TGTGCCAGCAGCTTAACCAATAATTCACCCCTCCACTTT
J gene: TRBJ2-1; V gene: TRBV6-1; D gene: TRBD2; clone size: -; CDR3 protein: CASSPVLLAGGPPFF; CDR3 DNA: TGTGCCAGCAGTCCCGTTCTACTAGCGGGGGGGCCTCCGTTCTTC
J gene: TRBJ2-6; V gene: TRBV5-1; D gene: -; clone size: -; CDR3 protein: CASSPSDSGIISGANVLTF; CDR3 DNA: TGCGCCAGCAGCCCCTCCGACAGTGGGATAATCTCTGGGGCCAACGTCCTGACTTTC
J gene: TRBJ1-4; V gene: TRBV7-2; D gene: -; clone size: -; CDR3 protein: CASQSSFNEKLFF; CDR3 DNA: TGTGCCAGCCAGTCCAGCTTTAATGAAAAACTGTTTTTT
J gene: TRBJ1-2; V gene: TRBV6-5; D gene: -; clone size: -; CDR3 protein: CASRRDTYGYTF; CDR3 DNA: TGTGCCAGCAGACGAGACACCTATGGCTACACCTTC
J gene: TRBJ1-2; V gene: TRBV4-3; D gene: TRBD1; clone size: -; CDR3 protein: CASSLGQGRNGYTF; CDR3 DNA: TGCGCCAGCAGCCTAGGACAGGGGAGGAATGGCTACACCTTC
J gene: TRBJ1-4; V gene: TRBV6-5; D gene: -; clone size: few; CDR3 protein: CASSYSGPTNEKLFF; CDR3 DNA: TGTGCCAGCAGTTACTCTGGGCCAACTAATGAAAAACTGTTTTTT